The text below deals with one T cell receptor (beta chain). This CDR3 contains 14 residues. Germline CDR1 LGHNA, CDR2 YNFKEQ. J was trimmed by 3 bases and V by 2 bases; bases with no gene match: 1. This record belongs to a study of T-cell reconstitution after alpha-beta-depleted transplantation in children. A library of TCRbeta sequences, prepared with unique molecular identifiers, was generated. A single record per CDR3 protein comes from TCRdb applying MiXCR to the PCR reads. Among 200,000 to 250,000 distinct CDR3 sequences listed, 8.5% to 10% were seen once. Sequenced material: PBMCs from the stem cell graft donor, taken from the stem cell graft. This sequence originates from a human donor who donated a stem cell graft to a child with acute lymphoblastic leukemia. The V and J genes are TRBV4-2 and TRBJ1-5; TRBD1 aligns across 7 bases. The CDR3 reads CASSQTGDNQPQHF. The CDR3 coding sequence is TGTGCCAGCAGCCAAACAGGGGACAATCAGCCCCAGCATTTT.